These T cell receptor beta chains were read from a single sample in a study of CD8 T cells in Susac syndrome. In TCRdb, the immunoSEQ multiplex PCR reads were re-called with MiXCR into one record per CDR3 protein. The sample contains 150,000 to 200,000 distinct CDR3 sequences, around 94% of which appear only once. Sequencing was carried out using CD4+ T cells from PBMCs. The receptors originated from a human donor in good health. Each CDR3 is given with its conserved first and last residue. A D gene is named only where the DNA matches it firmly. Clone size is not always given. Where it is, it says once, few, many or a class for expanded clones.

abundance,v_gene,j_gene,d_gene,CDR3nt,CDR3aa
NA,TRBV28,TRBJ1-2,NA,TGTGCCAGCAGTTACCCACTCACGGTCGGCTACACCTTC,CASSYPLTVGYTF
NA,TRBV29-1,TRBJ1-1,NA,TGCAGCGTCCCGGGCCAGGGTGGCGAGACCGAAGCTTTCTTT,CSVPGQGGETEAFF
NA,TRBV20-1,TRBJ2-7,NA,TGCAGTGCTAGAGATAACGAGCAGTACTTC,CSARDNEQYF
NA,TRBV20-1,TRBJ2-7,NA,TGCAGTGCGGCCGGGACCCACTACGAGCAGTACTTC,CSAAGTHYEQYF
once,TRBV29-1,TRBJ2-3,TRBD2,TGCAGCGTTGAAGTGTGGTTACTAGCGGGGGGAACCTCTAGCACAGATACGCAGTATTTT,CSVEVWLLAGGTSSTDTQYF
NA,TRBV20-1,TRBJ2-3,NA,TGCAGTGCTAGTCAATGGGTCACAGATACGCAGTATTTT,CSASQWVTDTQYF
once,TRBV20-1,TRBJ2-2,TRBD2,TGCAGTGCTAGAATCCCCGGCGGGACGGGGGGACACACCGGGGAGCTGTTTTTT,CSARIPGGTGGHTGELFF
NA,TRBV5-1,TRBJ2-7,TRBD1,TGCGCCAGCAGCTTGGACCGGGACAGGAAAAACTCCTACGAGCAGTACTTC,CASSLDRDRKNSYEQYF
few,TRBV3-1,TRBJ1-2,NA,TGTGCCAGCAGCCAGGGTTATGGCTACACCTTC,CASSQGYGYTF
NA,TRBV20-1,TRBJ2-1,NA,TGCAGTGCTAGCCTACAGGGTTTGGGTGAGCAGTTCTTC,CSASLQGLGEQFF
NA,TRBV20-1,TRBJ1-1,NA,TGCAGTGCTAGGTCGCTCCAAGGGAACACTGAAGCTTTCTTT,CSARSLQGNTEAFF
NA,TRBV29-1,TRBJ2-7,NA,TGCAGCGTCCAGGGATCCTTATCCTACGAGCAGTACTTC,CSVQGSLSYEQYF
NA,TRBV15,TRBJ1-2,NA,TGTGCCACCAGCAGAGATCAGGATGGCTATGGCTACACCTTC,CATSRDQDGYGYTF
NA,TRBV29-1,TRBJ2-7,NA,TGCAGTTGTCTCGTCGGATACGAGCAGTACTTC,CSCLVGYEQYF
NA,TRBV28,TRBJ2-7,TRBD1,TGTGCCACCCAGGGGGCGACCACCTACGAGCAGTACTTC,CATQGATTYEQYF
once,TRBV15,TRBJ2-7,NA,TGTGCCACCAGCAGAGATCCGGGGGCCGTCGAGCAGTACTTC,CATSRDPGAVEQYF
NA,TRBV30,TRBJ1-1,NA,TGTGCCTGGAGTGTACTGGGGCAGTTGGCTTTCTTT,CAWSVLGQLAFF
NA,TRBV15,TRBJ2-5,TRBD1,TGTGCCACCAGCAGTCTTCAGGGGGTTCAAGAGACCCAGTACTTC,CATSSLQGVQETQYF
NA,TRBV3-1,TRBJ2-1,NA,TGTGCCAGCAGCCATGGAAGGAACAATGAGCAGTTCTTC,CASSHGRNNEQFF
few,TRBV12-3/TRBV12-4,TRBJ2-3,NA,TGTGCCAGCAGTTTTCGGGACTGGGGCACAGATACGCAGTATTTT,CASSFRDWGTDTQYF
NA,TRBV29-1,TRBJ2-7,TRBD1,TGCAGCGGCGGACAGGGCGTACTCTACGAGCAGTACTTC,CSGGQGVLYEQYF
once,TRBV5-1,TRBJ2-5,TRBD1,TGCGCCAGCAGCTTGGCCGGGACAGGGGGAGAGACCCAGTACTTC,CASSLAGTGGETQYF
NA,TRBV6-6,TRBJ2-5,TRBD1,TGTGCCAGCAGCCGACAGGGGATCCGGGAGACCCAGTACTTC,CASSRQGIRETQYF
NA,TRBV29-1,TRBJ2-5,TRBD1,TGCAGCGTTGCACGGGACAGGGCCTTAAGAGAGACCCAGTACTTC,CSVARDRALRETQYF
NA,TRBV20-1,TRBJ1-2,NA,TGCAGTGCTAGCCGCGTGAACTATGGCTACACCTTC,CSASRVNYGYTF
NA,TRBV20-1,TRBJ2-7,NA,TGCAGTGCTAATCGGGGTAGCTCCTACGAGCAGTACTTC,CSANRGSSYEQYF
NA,TRBV7-3,TRBJ1-1,NA,TGTGCCAGCAGTTGGGGCGGGGGCACTGAAGCTTTCTTT,CASSWGGGTEAFF